This T cell receptor beta chain was recovered during a study of PD-1 blockade in classical Hodgkin lymphoma. Note on this clone: The antigen is undetermined.

The patients all showed relapse after autologous stem cell transplantation, while their brentuximab vedotin exposure varied. Some clones are missing from TCRdb's copy, which holds only in-frame ones; the method was immunoSEQ multiplex PCR. Of about 99,000 clones listed, more than 80% are singletons. Whole-study results and caveats: Patients excluded were those beginning nivolumab under 1 year after ASCT. Newly diagnosed patients were said to have less baseline TCR diversity than healthy donors did.

This sample comprised peripheral blood mononuclear cells (PBMCs), obtained before the second cycle of nivolumab. The receptor was isolated from a human donor with classical Hodgkin lymphoma.

The CDR3 DNA follows: TGCGCCAGCAGCTTGGGCGGGGGGACAAAAAACATTCAGTACTTC. Translation gives CASSLGGGTKNIQYF. V usage is TRBV5-1 and J usage is TRBJ2-4, with TRBD2 matching 8 bases. Germline V gives CDR1 SGHRS, CDR2 YFSETQ. V trimming: 0 bases; J trimming: 4 bases; junction bases outside the gene matches: 3. The CDR3 is made up of 15 amino acids.